The clone carrying this T cell receptor beta chain was counted only a few times. Time point meaning: persistent/refractory GD, antithyroid drugs over 5 years with positive TRAb. RNA from PBMCs was the source of the TCR library. Graves' disease diagnosis relied on American Thyroid Association guidelines. These data are taken from a study of regulatory T cells in long-lasting Graves disease. As for the study in general: Persistent cases took antithyroid drugs over 5 years and stayed TSH receptor antibody positive.

Germline CDR1 and CDR2: DFQATT and SNEGSKA (reference sequence). This CDR3 has 14 residues. Trimming removed 0 bases at V and 5 bases at J, with 14 bases between. Arm-PCR with iRepertoire HTBI primers amplified the CDR3 regions for these TCR beta libraries. TCRdb processed the multiplex PCR reads anew with MiXCR; each CDR3 protein has one entry. The sample lists roughly 360,000 distinct CDR3 sequences, more than 20% occurring once. The V and J genes are TRBV20-1 and TRBJ2-7; D unclear. The source material was peripheral blood mononuclear cells (PBMCs), sampled when the disease was refractory, from a patient treated with antithyroid drugs. This receptor was taken from a woman aged 40 to 49 with Graves disease. In DNA form, the CDR3 reads TGCAGTGCTAGAGATCGGCCCCCGTCCCACGAGCAGTACTTC. This sequence encodes CSARDRPPSHEQYF.